Following are 6 T cell receptor beta chains from one sample sequenced in a study of blood T cell repertoires in COVID-19. Only in-frame clones appear in the TCRdb table, and some are missing; sequencing was by immunoSEQ multiplex PCR. This table holds a few hundred thousand clones, about 89% found once. Sequenced sample: PBMCs or T cells enriched from blood (not recorded which). These receptors all come from a man aged 40-49 years in a cohort exposed to, infected with or recovered from COVID-19 (not recorded which).

The chain carries TRBV6-4 and TRBJ2-2; 9 bases are a match to TRBD2. This CDR3 contains 15 residues. Germline CDR1 and CDR2: MRHNA and SNTAGT. The junction had 5 bases not matched to a gene; V was cut back by 7 bases and J by 2 bases. The CDR3 protein is CASNGLAPNTGELFF. The CDR3 nucleotides are TGTGCCAGCAACGGACTAGCGCCTAACACCGGGGAGCTGTTTTTT.

This rearrangement joins TRBV30 to TRBJ1-3, with a possible D match to TRBD1 (6 bases). Germline V gene sequence: CDR1 GTSNPN, CDR2 SVGIG (reference sequence). Trimming pared 3 bases from V and 2 bases from J, leaving 14 bases between. The CDR3 has 15 residues. The CDR3 protein is CAWRKQGIPGNTIYF. In DNA form, the CDR3 reads TGTGCCTGGAGGAAACAGGGAATCCCTGGAAACACCATATATTTT.

V and J are TRBV7-3 and TRBJ1-3; D is possibly TRBD1 (5 bases). Germline V gives CDR1 SGHTA, CDR2 FQGTGA. V lost 5 bases and J 0 bases, leaving 17 bases between the germline ends. CDR3 length: 17 residues. The chain's CDR3 is CASSRHPQGNSGNTIYF. The CDR3 DNA sequence: TGTGCCAGCAGCCGACATCCCCAGGGCAACTCTGGAAACACCATATATTTT.

This chain links TRBV7-3 with TRBJ2-1; D is unclear. V lost 4 bases to trimming and J lost 0 bases, with 13 bases between them. Germline V gene data show CDR1 as SGHTA and CDR2 as FQGTGA. This CDR3 comprises 16 residues. The CDR3 loop is CASSSTIRSSYNEQFF. The DNA of the CDR3 is TGTGCCAGCAGCTCAACAATTAGGAGCTCCTACAATGAGCAGTTCTTC.

The rearrangement uses TRBV5-1 and TRBJ2-1, with 7 bases identical to TRBD1. The germline CDR1 and CDR2 sequences are SGHRS and YFSETQ. CDR3 length: 13 residues. Trimming took 4 bases from V and 5 from J; bases not matched to a gene: 3. CDR3 sequence: CASSTTGNNEQFF. CDR3 in DNA: TGCGCCAGCAGCACGACAGGGAACAATGAGCAGTTCTTC.

The rearrangement links TRBV19 to TRBJ1-6, with 7 bases lining up with TRBD1. This CDR3 contains 14 residues. Germline V gene lookup returns CDR1 LNHDA and CDR2 SQIVND (reference sequence). V trimming: 3 bases; J trimming: 8 bases; junction bases outside the gene matches: 4. The CDR3 DNA is TGTGCCAGTAGTATTTCACAGGGGTATTCACCCCTCCACTTT. Protein sequence: CASSISQGYSPLHF.